This TCR beta chain originates from a study of T cells in Graves' hyperthyroidism and ophthalmopathy. Amplified TCR beta CDR3 regions derived from RNA transcripts. HTBI primers were used for first-round RT-PCR of the TCR CDR3. MiXCR, applied by TCRdb to the multiplex PCR reads, yields one record per CDR3 protein. Counted here are 560,000 or so distinct CDR3 sequences, more than 45% occurring once; the ten biggest clones make up just under 8.5%. The CDR3 is 13 amino acids. On this clonotype: At one boundary the junction diverges from the germline segment, which might be a read error.

The material sequenced was peripheral blood or thyroid tissue (not recorded which). This TCR was recovered from a woman under 30 with Graves' hyperthyroidism. The chain recombines TRBV12-3 or TRBV12-4 with TRBJ1-4; no clear D gene. The CDR3 DNA reads TGTGCCAGCAGAAAGGAAACTGATGAAAAACTGTTTTTT. As protein: CASRKETDEKLFF.